This T cell receptor (beta chain) comes out of a study of T cell clonality in common variable immunodeficiency. Overall study findings and caveats: In common variable immunodeficiency, TCR beta chains reportedly carried fewer deletions and N-nucleotide insertions. Shared TCRbeta clones were fewer between CVID subjects than controls.

This clone was counted a few times. Its target is not known. The DNA ends 3 residues before the CDR3 does, and the rest of the CDR3 is filled in from the germline J gene. The germline V gene has CDR1 SNHLY and CDR2 FYNNEI. Trimming cost V 7 bases and J 3 bases, with 18 bases left between them. CDR3 length: 15 amino acids. CVID subjects were around 15 female and 25 to 30 male, aged roughly 9 to 64. Heparinized whole blood, about 5 to 8.5 ml, came from each donor. Sequencing input was equivalent genomic DNA from CVID and controls. The data were produced by immunoSEQ multiplex PCR, yet TCRdb's version contains in-frame clones alone and is incomplete. The table lists roughly 39,000 clones, no singletons, with approximately 5.5% in the top ten.

Sequencing was done on a sample of peripheral blood mononuclear cells. The TCR originated in a human donor with common variable immunodeficiency. The genes are TRBV2 and TRBJ2-5, with D possibly matching TRBD2 (6 bases). CDR3 region: CASTGPGGGKETQYF. The sequenced part of the CDR3 DNA is TGTGCCAGCACCGGACCCGGGGGAGGAAAAGAGACC.